The 18 T cell receptor beta chains below all came from one sample that was sequenced in a study of T cells in Graves' hyperthyroidism and ophthalmopathy. The source material, RNA transcripts, was used to amplify TCR beta CDR3 regions. An initial round of RT-PCR targeting the TCR CDR3 relied on the HTBI primer set. One entry per CDR3 protein results from TCRdb running MiXCR on the multiplex PCR reads. The top ten clones hold about 6.6% of a sample with some 570,000 distinct CDR3 sequences, more than 13% of them seen once. Sample: blood. The receptors here all came from a woman aged 18-29 years with Graves' ophthalmopathy.

This clonotype was counted many times. V gene TRBV29-1 combines with J gene TRBJ2-5; D unresolved. Germline V gene data show CDR1 as SQVTM and CDR2 as ANQGSEA. The V and J ends lost 6 bases and 2 bases respectively, with 10 bases between them. CDR3 length: 12 residues. The CDR3 DNA sequence: TGCAGCGTGTGGCAGCTTCAAGAGACCCAGTACTTC. It yields the protein CSVWQLQETQYF.

This clonotype was observed many times. The rearrangement joins TRBV30 to TRBJ1-5; D uncertain. The CDR3 has 14 residues. The V end was cut by 7 bases, the J end by 3 bases, with 16 bases between. CDR1 is GTSNPN and CDR2 is SVGIG in the germline V gene (reference sequence). CDR3 nucleotide sequence: TGTGCCTCCCGGGCCCCCGACTTCAATCAGCCCCAGCATTTT. It is translated as CASRAPDFNQPQHF.

Ten or more counts support this clonotype. The chain's CDR3 is CASVGQGAYGYTF. As DNA, the CDR3 is TGTGCCAGCGTCGGACAGGGGGCCTATGGCTACACCTTC. V and J are TRBV5-8 and TRBJ1-2, with 11 bases fitting TRBD1. This CDR3 has 13 residues. The J segment lost 4 bases and the V segment lost 7 bases, leaving 3 bases of the junction unmatched. Per the germline V gene, CDR1 is SGHTS and CDR2 is YDEGEE. The full variable domain, with the rest looked up from reference TRBV5-8 and TRBJ1-2, is EAGVTQSPTHLIKTRGQQATLRCSPISGHTSVYWYQQALGLGLQFLLWYDEGEERNRGNFPPRFSGRQFPNYSSELNVNALELEDSALYLCASVGQGAYGYTFGSGTRLTVV.

The table lists this clonotype with many counts. V gene TRBV2 combines with J gene TRBJ2-1, with D possibly TRBD1 on 5 matching bases. CDR3 length equals 15 residues. Germline values: CDR1 SNHLY, CDR2 FYNNEI. V dropped 3 bases and J dropped 6 bases, with 15 bases sitting between them. This CDR3 is CASSDQLRQGNEQFF. The CDR3, as DNA: TGTGCCAGCAGTGACCAACTCCGGCAGGGCAATGAGCAGTTCTTC.

The chain carries TRBV28 and TRBJ2-2; 9 nucleotides align to TRBD1. The CDR3 is 15 amino acids. The germline gives CDR1 MDHEN, CDR2 SYDVKM. After removal of 7 bases from V and 4 bases from J, the junction contained 7 bases not matched to a gene. The CDR3 spells CASMWTGDLTGELFF. The CDR3 DNA reads TGTGCCAGCATGTGGACAGGGGACCTCACCGGGGAGCTGTTTTTT.

This clonotype was recorded many times. The chain carries TRBV24-1 and TRBJ2-7; 8 nucleotides match TRBD1. The germline gives CDR1 KGHDR, CDR2 SFDVKD. J gave up 6 bases and V 3 bases, and 15 bases lay outside the gene matches. The CDR3 contains 17 residues. The CDR3 region is CATSDVTGTGFFTEQYF. Written as DNA, the CDR3 is TGTGCCACCAGTGATGTGACCGGGACAGGCTTCTTCACCGAGCAGTACTTC.

V and J are TRBV6-5 and TRBJ2-3; 7 nucleotides agree with TRBD2. The CDR3 spans 15 residues. Germline values: CDR1 MNHEY, CDR2 SVGAGI. The V segment lost 4 bases and the J segment 6 bases; nucleotides outside the gene matches: 10. In nucleotides, the CDR3 is TGTGCCAGCAGTTCCTGGCTAGCGGAAGGGGATACGCAGTATTTT. Translated: CASSSWLAEGDTQYF.

The chain links TRBV7-9 to TRBJ2-1, with D perhaps TRBD1 (5 bases). The CDR3 has 13 amino acids. Germline CDR1 is SEHNR and CDR2 is FQNEAQ (reference sequence). Trimming removed 5 bases from V and 5 bases from J, with 10 bases in between. The CDR3 sequence is CASSPRGHNEQFF. In nucleotides, the CDR3 is TGTGCCAGCAGCCCTAGGGGCCACAATGAGCAGTTCTTC.

This clonotype appeared many times. This sequence joins TRBV15 and TRBJ2-7; the D gene is possibly TRBD1 (5 bases). The CDR3 covers 15 residues. The germline CDR1 and CDR2 sequences are LNHNV and YYDKDF (reference sequence). Trimming stripped 1 base from V and 1 base from J, with 11 bases between. The CDR3 loop reads CATSRAGSPSYEQYF. The CDR3, as DNA: TGTGCCACCAGCAGAGCAGGGTCCCCTTCCTACGAGCAGTACTTC. Combining the CDR3 with reference TRBV15 and TRBJ2-7 gives the whole variable domain DAMVIQNPRYQVTQFGKPVTLSCSQTLNHNVMYWYQQKSSQAPKLLFHYYDKDFNNEADTPDNFQSRRPNTSFCFLDIRSPGLGDTAMYLCATSRAGSPSYEQYFGPGTRLTVT.

In its sample, this clonotype was seen many times. This sequence joins TRBV2 and TRBJ1-4; D perhaps matches TRBD1 (6 bases). This CDR3 contains 17 residues. Trimming cost V 3 bases and J 4 bases, with 18 bases left between them. CDR1 and CDR2 (germline): SNHLY, FYNNEI. The CDR3 bases are TGTGCCAGCAGTGATCCAGGGGAAGGGGCCTATAATGAAAAACTGTTTTTT. Protein product: CASSDPGEGAYNEKLFF.

The chain has TRBV9 and TRBJ2-3; 9 nucleotides align to TRBD2. V dropped 5 bases and J dropped 6; count of bases not matched to a gene: 7. Germline values: CDR1 SGDLS, CDR2 YYNGEE. This CDR3 spans 14 amino acids. Here the CDR3 DNA reads TGTGCCAGCAGTTACCTAGCGGGAATGGATACGCAGTATTTT. Amino acids: CASSYLAGMDTQYF.

The chain uses TRBV20-1 and TRBJ2-5, with D possibly being TRBD1 (5 bases). Germline values: CDR1 DFQATT, CDR2 SNEGSKA (reference sequence). The CDR3 loop spans 15 amino acids. V shed 0 bases and J shed 0 bases, with 11 bases lying between them. In nucleotides, the CDR3 is TGCAGTGCTAGAGATTTTGGGGCGGACCAAGAGACCCAGTACTTC. The encoded protein is CSARDFGADQETQYF.

This clonotype appeared once. The genes are TRBV7-3 and TRBJ2-1; TRBD2 matches at 10 bases. From germline, CDR1 is SGHTA and CDR2 FQGTGA. The trim removed 0 bases at V and 0 bases at J, leaving 5 bases unmatched. CDR3 length equals 18 residues. CDR3 DNA: TGTGCCAGCAGCTTAACGTTGCCTAGCGGGAGCTCCTACAATGAGCAGTTCTTC. Translation: CASSLTLPSGSSYNEQFF.

The V and J genes are TRBV13 and TRBJ1-5, with TRBD1 identical over 8 bases. Germline-derived CDR1 and CDR2 are PRHDT and FYEKMQ (reference sequence). This CDR3 is 15 amino acids long. V lost 3 bases, J lost 6 bases, and 7 bases stayed unmatched. The CDR3 loop is CASSLSRTGIQPQHF. DNA of the CDR3: TGTGCCAGCAGCTTGTCTCGGACAGGGATTCAGCCCCAGCATTTT. The full variable domain, with the rest looked up from reference TRBV13 and TRBJ1-5, is AAGVIQSPRHLIKEKRETATLKCYPIPRHDTVYWYQQGPGQDPQFLISFYEKMQSDKGSIPDRFSAQQFSDYHSELNMSSLELGDSALYFCASSLSRTGIQPQHFGDGTRLSIL.

The V gene is TRBV6-1, the J gene TRBJ1-6, with 9 bases aligning to TRBD1. This CDR3 comprises 15 residues. Trimming removed 6 bases from V and 7 bases from J; junction bases left unmatched: 7. Germline V CDR1 and CDR2: MNHNS, SASEGT. CDR3 sequence reads: CASSDRGRPNSPLHF. CDR3 nucleotide sequence: TGTGCCAGCAGCGACAGGGGGAGACCGAATTCACCCCTCCACTTT.

This clonotype was detected a few times. J is TRBJ2-5 and V is TRBV18; 10 positions agree with TRBD2. Trimming cost V 8 bases and J 0 bases; bases outside gene matches: 9. The CDR3 covers 16 residues. The germline V gene has CDR1 KGHSH and CDR2 LQKENI. This CDR3 is CASGLSGRMYQETQYF. The DNA for the CDR3 is TGTGCCAGCGGACTTAGCGGGAGGATGTACCAAGAGACCCAGTACTTC.

This clonotype was observed at least ten times. The chain couples TRBV7-2 to TRBJ1-2, with D possibly TRBD1 on 6 matching bases. The germline V gene has CDR1 SGHTA and CDR2 FQGNSA. This CDR3 contains 14 residues. V was trimmed by 6 bases and J by 3 bases, leaving 14 bases between them. The CDR3 DNA is TGTGCCAGCAGGACAGGTCGGGGTGACTATGGCTACACCTTC. It yields the protein CASRTGRGDYGYTF.

This clonotype was seen at least ten times. This chain connects TRBV20-1 to TRBJ2-7; 9 nucleotides align to TRBD2. After removal of 3 bases from V and 7 bases from J, the junction contained 4 bases not matched to a gene. The CDR3 loop spans 12 amino acids. Germline V gene lookup returns CDR1 DFQATT and CDR2 SNEGSKA (reference sequence). The chain's CDR3 is CSARGLASEQYF. Here the CDR3 DNA reads TGCAGTGCTAGGGGACTAGCCTCGGAGCAGTACTTC.